The next 20 T cell receptor beta chains were all read from a single sample in a study of monozygotic twins with inflammatory bowel disease. TCRdb re-called the 5' RACE reads and gives one entry per CDR3 protein, without DNA. Its clone listing holds about 380,000 distinct CDR3 sequences. Sequencing input: blood. These receptors all come from a human donor with ulcerative colitis or Crohn's disease, or a healthy co-twin of an affected twin (not recorded which).

The V and J genes are TRBV24-1 and TRBJ2-4; TCRdb outputs TRBD1, but without DNA this stays unchecked. The length of the CDR3 is 15 residues. Germline V lookup: CDR1 KGHDR, CDR2 SFDVKD. The CDR3 sequence: CATSDPRGAKNIQYF.

This rearrangement joins TRBV5-1 to TRBJ2-7; absent DNA, TCRdb's TRBD1 call cannot be checked. CDR3 length: 15 amino acids. The germline CDR1 and CDR2 sequences are SGHRS and YFSETQ. The CDR3 is CASSLAAGTPYEQYF.

The chain combines TRBV5-5 with TRBJ1-5; TCRdb returns TRBD1, unconfirmable since there is no DNA. The CDR3 loop spans 15 amino acids. From germline, CDR1 is SGHKS and CDR2 YYEKEE (reference sequence). CDR3 sequence reads: CASSLAQGSNQPQHF.

The chain combines TRBV10-3 with TRBJ2-1; TCRdb's D call of TRBD1 is untestable without DNA. Germline-derived CDR1 and CDR2 are ENHRY and SYGVKD. The CDR3 runs 16 residues. The CDR3 spells CAISGQGQVSYNEQFF.

V gene TRBV12-3 or TRBV12-4 combines with J gene TRBJ2-3; lacking DNA, the TRBD1 call made by TCRdb goes unchecked. The CDR3 contains 14 residues. This CDR3 reads CATDRGGRTDTQYF.

The chain employs TRBV20-1 and TRBJ1-5. The CDR3 is 14 amino acids. CDR1 and CDR2 from the germline V gene are DFQATT and SNEGSKA (reference sequence). The CDR3 sequence is CSASGPNSNQPQHF.

The chain is built from TRBV20-1 and TRBJ1-5; the TCRdb D gene call, TRBD1, has no DNA to confirm it. The CDR3 has 14 residues. Germline V gene sequence: CDR1 DFQATT, CDR2 SNEGSKA (reference sequence). Here the CDR3 reads CSAIPQGGNQPQHF.

The V and J genes are TRBV6-1 and TRBJ2-5; absent DNA, TCRdb's TRBD1 call cannot be checked. Per germline, CDR1 MNHNS and CDR2 SASEGT. The CDR3 is 14 residues long. CDR3 sequence reads: CASTGTESWETQYF.

J is TRBJ2-1 and V is TRBV5-1; as DNA is missing, the TRBD1 call by TCRdb cannot be tested. The germline V gene has CDR1 SGHRS and CDR2 YFSETQ. This CDR3 region has 12 residues. The CDR3 reads CASSSGVGEQFF.

V gene TRBV29-1 combines with J gene TRBJ1-1. The length of the CDR3 is 11 residues. CDR1 SQVTM and CDR2 ANQGSEA come from the germline V gene. The CDR3 sequence is CSVGLASEAFF.

The chain links TRBV27 to TRBJ2-5. CDR3 size: 15 residues. CDR1 and CDR2 (germline): MNHEY, SMNVEV (reference sequence). This CDR3 reads CASSLSANSQEAQYF.

The V gene is TRBV20-1, the J gene TRBJ1-3. This CDR3 spans 14 amino acids. Germline V gene data show CDR1 as DFQATT and CDR2 as SNEGSKA (reference sequence). The CDR3 region is CSARRPTGGNTIYF.

V is TRBV6-5 and J is TRBJ1-6. Germline V CDR1 and CDR2: MNHEY, SVGAGI. The CDR3 totals 16 residues. The CDR3 is CASSYSIQNYNSPLHF.

The V gene is TRBV5-4, the J gene TRBJ2-7; TCRdb's D call, TRBD2, is unchecked because there is no DNA. Germline CDR1 reads SGHNT; CDR2 reads YYREEE (reference sequence). The CDR3 consists of 17 residues. CDR3 amino acids: CASSLGLGSGGLNEQYF.

The V gene is TRBV7-3, the J gene TRBJ2-7; TCRdb indicates TRBD1, and absent DNA this call remains unverified. Germline V gene sequence: CDR1 SGHTA, CDR2 FQGTGA. This CDR3 region has 14 residues. The chain's CDR3 is CASSPGDRAYEQYF.

The chain joins TRBV5-1 to TRBJ1-3. This CDR3 contains 17 residues. From germline, CDR1 is SGHRS and CDR2 YFSETQ. This chain's CDR3 is CASSFSGNKVSGNTIYF.

The V and J genes are TRBV6-1 and TRBJ2-1; there is no DNA to check the TCRdb D call of TRBD1. Germline V gene data show CDR1 as MNHNS and CDR2 as SASEGT. The CDR3 sequence is 15 residues long. The CDR3: CASSPQGGTYNEQFF.

The V gene is TRBV30, the J gene TRBJ1-2. The CDR3 consists of 14 residues. Germline V lookup: CDR1 GTSNPN, CDR2 SVGIG (reference sequence). CDR3: CAWRTAGGDYGYTF.

V gene TRBV5-8 combines with J gene TRBJ2-5. From germline, CDR1 is SGHTS and CDR2 YDEGEE. This CDR3 comprises 13 residues. The CDR3 sequence is CASSLFVGETQYF. Together with reference TRBV5-8 and TRBJ2-5, the CDR3 gives the full variable domain: EAGVTQSPTHLIKTRGQQATLRCSPISGHTSVYWYQQALGLGLQFLLWYDEGEERNRGNFPPRFSGRQFPNYSSELNVNALELEDSALYLCASSLFVGETQYFGPGTRLLVL.

The rearrangement joins TRBV3-1 to TRBJ2-1; TCRdb's D call, TRBD2, is unchecked because there is no DNA. This CDR3 has 12 residues. Germline V gives CDR1 LGHDT, CDR2 YNNKEL (reference sequence). This chain's CDR3 is CASSQTSGGPFF.